This record looks at one T cell receptor beta chain sequence and its context. Germline assignment: CDR1 MNHNS and CDR2 SASEGT. This CDR3 comprises 14 residues. Trimming at V came to 7 bases and at J to 6 bases, leaving 8 bases not matched to a gene. The data were taken from a study of shared clonotypes between healthy human individuals. This table comes from immunoSEQ multiplex PCR, and its TCRdb copy is limited to in-frame clones, with some not included. The top ten hold roughly 1.4% of the sample, which has about 1 million clones, around 76% seen once. The V gene is TRBV6-1, the J gene TRBJ2-3; TRBD1 matches 9 bases. This TCR derives from a young man in good health. Material for sequencing was memory CD4+ T cells sorted from blood. Subset defined: CD45RA-negative fraction. CDR3 sequence reads: CASTYTGGGDTQYF. The CDR3 nucleotides are TGTGCCAGCACCTACACAGGGGGCGGCGATACGCAGTATTTT.